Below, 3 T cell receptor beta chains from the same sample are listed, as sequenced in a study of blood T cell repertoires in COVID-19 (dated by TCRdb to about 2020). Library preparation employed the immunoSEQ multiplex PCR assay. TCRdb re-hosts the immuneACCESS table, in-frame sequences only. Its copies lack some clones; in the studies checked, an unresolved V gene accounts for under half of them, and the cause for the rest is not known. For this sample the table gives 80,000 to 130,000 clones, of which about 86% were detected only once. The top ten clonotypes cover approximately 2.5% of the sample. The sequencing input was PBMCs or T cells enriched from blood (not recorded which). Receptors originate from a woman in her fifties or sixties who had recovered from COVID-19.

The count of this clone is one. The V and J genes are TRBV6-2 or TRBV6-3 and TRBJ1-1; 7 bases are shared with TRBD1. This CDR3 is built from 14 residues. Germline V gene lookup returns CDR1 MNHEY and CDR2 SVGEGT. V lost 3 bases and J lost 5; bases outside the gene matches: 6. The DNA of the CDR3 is TGTGCCAGCAGTTATTCAATGACAGGGACTGAAGCTTTCTTT. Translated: CASSYSMTGTEAFF.

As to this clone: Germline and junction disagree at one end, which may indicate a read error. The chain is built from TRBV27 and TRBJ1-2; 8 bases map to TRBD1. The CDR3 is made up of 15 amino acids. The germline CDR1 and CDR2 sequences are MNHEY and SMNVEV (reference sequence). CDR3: CASGQGIWGRDGYIF. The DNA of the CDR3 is TGTGCCAGCGGACAGGGTATCTGGGGGCGGGATGGCTACATCTTC.

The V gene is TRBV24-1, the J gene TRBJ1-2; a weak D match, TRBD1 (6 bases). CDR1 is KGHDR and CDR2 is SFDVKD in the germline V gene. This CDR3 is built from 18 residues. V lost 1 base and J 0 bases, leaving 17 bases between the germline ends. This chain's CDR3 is CATSDFPNDRLSNYGYTF. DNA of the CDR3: TGTGCCACCAGTGATTTTCCTAATGACAGGCTTTCTAACTATGGCTACACCTTC.